Shown below are 27 T cell receptor beta chains from a single sample sequenced in a study of blood T cell repertoires in COVID-19 (TCRdb year 2020). The library was prepared using the immunoSEQ multiplex PCR assay. TCRdb re-hosts the immuneACCESS table, in-frame sequences only. Its copies lack some clones; in the studies checked, an unresolved V gene accounts for under half of them, and the cause for the rest is not known. Counted in this sample were some 51,000 clones; approximately 90% of them appeared once. The ten most abundant clones make up about 15% of the sample. Sequencing used peripheral blood. The receptors here all came from a human donor with active COVID-19. The donor label of this sample is uncertain.

V and J are TRBV11-2 and TRBJ2-3; 8 bases map to TRBD1. V lost 4 bases and J lost 6; bases outside the gene matches: 6. The CDR3 is 14 residues long. Germline CDR1 SGHAT, CDR2 FQNNGV. The CDR3 reads CASSWDRLGDTQYF. CDR3 DNA sequence: TGTGCCAGCAGCTGGGACAGGCTAGGGGATACGCAGTATTTT.

This clone was detected only once. This chain links TRBV24-1 with TRBJ1-1; D uncertain. CDR1 and CDR2 from the germline V gene are KGHDR and SFDVKD. The CDR3 contains 13 residues. V lost 2 bases and J 4 bases, leaving 7 bases between the germline ends. The CDR3 protein is CATSDSVGTEAFF. The CDR3 DNA reads as TGTGCCACCAGTGATTCGGTTGGCACTGAAGCTTTCTTT.

The J gene is TRBJ1-5, the V gene TRBV4-1; tentative D call: TRBD1 (6 bases). The CDR3 has 14 residues. Germline V lookup: CDR1 MGHRA, CDR2 YSYEKL. V lost 4 bases and J 5 bases, leaving 12 bases between the germline ends. The CDR3 DNA sequence: TGCGCCAGCAGCCTCCGGGACACCGATCAGCCCCAGCATTTT. Translation gives CASSLRDTDQPQHF.

This clone was picked up a small number of times. V gene TRBV4-3 combines with J gene TRBJ2-5, with 10 bases aligning to TRBD2. The germline CDR1 and CDR2 sequences are LGHNA and YSLEER. This CDR3 has 14 residues. The V gene end was trimmed by 3 bases and the J gene end by 5 bases; junction bases not matched to a gene: 3. The CDR3 reads CASSQGLARETQYF. The CDR3 region has the DNA TGCGCCAGCAGCCAGGGACTAGCGAGGGAGACCCAGTACTTC.

This chain connects TRBV2 to TRBJ1-2; D remains unclear. The CDR3 runs 13 residues. Deletions cut 6 bases from V and 0 bases from J, with 8 bases between. Germline CDR1 is SNHLY and CDR2 is FYNNEI. For the CDR3, the DNA is TGTGCCAGCAGGGGCAGATCTAACTATGGCTACACCTTC. Its protein product is CASRGRSNYGYTF.

The chain uses TRBV11-2 and TRBJ1-2, with TRBD1 matching 8 bases. The CDR3 totals 14 residues. Per the germline V gene, CDR1 is SGHAT and CDR2 is FQNNGV. Trimming took 3 bases from V and 2 from J; bases not matched to a gene: 2. Here the CDR3 reads CASSLTGENYGYTF. The CDR3 DNA reads TGTGCCAGCAGCTTGACAGGGGAAAACTATGGCTACACCTTC.

This chain joins TRBV18 and TRBJ2-7, with a possible D match to TRBD2 (5 bases). The germline V gene has CDR1 KGHSH and CDR2 LQKENI. V was trimmed by 2 bases and J by 4 bases, leaving 12 bases between them. This CDR3 is 14 amino acids long. The DNA of the CDR3 is TGTGCCAGCTCACCAGAAACCCGGGATTACGAGCAGTACGTC. Protein: CASSPETRDYEQYV.

The chain combines TRBV27 with TRBJ2-5; D perhaps matches TRBD2 (6 bases). The CDR3 loop spans 16 amino acids. V was trimmed by 6 bases and J by 6 bases, leaving 23 bases between them. Germline lookup yields CDR1 MNHEY and CDR2 SMNVEV (reference sequence). The CDR3 bases are TGTGCCAGCAGATTTCAAGGACGGTACGGGGGTCAGACCCAGTACTTC. It yields the protein CASRFQGRYGGQTQYF.

This chain joins TRBV24-1 and TRBJ2-2, with D unresolved. Germline-derived CDR1 and CDR2 are KGHDR and SFDVKD. CDR3 length: 14 amino acids. V lost 3 bases to trimming and J lost 6 bases, with 10 bases between them. The CDR3: CATSDPKQSGELFF. The CDR3 DNA reads as TGTGCCACCAGTGATCCAAAACAGTCCGGGGAGCTGTTTTTT.

V gene TRBV7-9 combines with J gene TRBJ2-1, with D maybe TRBD2 (5 bases). This CDR3 is built from 12 residues. Germline assignment: CDR1 SEHNR and CDR2 FQNEAQ (reference sequence). Trimming pared 1 base from V and 10 bases from J, leaving 8 bases between. The CDR3: CASSLDGVEQFF. The CDR3 DNA reads as TGTGCCAGCAGCTTAGACGGGGTCGAGCAGTTCTTC.

This clone was observed once. This chain joins TRBV4-3 and TRBJ2-2, with 8 bases fitting TRBD1. J was trimmed by 5 bases and V by 0 bases; bases with no gene match: 8. The CDR3 covers 17 residues. The V gene's germline CDR1 is LGHNA and CDR2 YSLEER. The CDR3 bases are TGCGCCAGCAGCCAAGAAGTGGCAGGGGGCTGGACCGGGGAGCTGTTTTTT. It encodes CASSQEVAGGWTGELFF.

CDR3 nucleotide sequence: TGTGCCAGCTCACCCGGGACTATCTACGAGCAGTACGTC. Its protein is CASSPGTIYEQYV. The rearrangement joins TRBV18 to TRBJ2-7; 7 nucleotides line up with TRBD2. Germline trimming cut 3 bases from V and 3 bases from J; bases unmatched to any gene: 2. Germline V lookup: CDR1 KGHSH, CDR2 LQKENI. CDR3 length equals 13 residues.

V and J are TRBV6-5 and TRBJ1-5, with D possibly TRBD1 on 5 matching bases. CDR1 is MNHEY, CDR2 SVGAGI, per germline. The CDR3 has 14 amino acids. The germline V and J ends were trimmed by 6 bases and 4 bases, with 13 bases remaining between them. The CDR3 spells CASSGGTVNQPQHF. CDR3 sequence (DNA): TGTGCCAGCAGCGGGGGAACAGTTAATCAGCCCCAGCATTTT.

V usage is TRBV19 and J usage is TRBJ2-7; D is unresolved. Trimming took off 3 bases at V and 0 bases at J, with 15 bases between the two ends. This CDR3 spans 16 amino acids. CDR1 LNHDA and CDR2 SQIVND come from the germline V gene (reference sequence). In DNA, the CDR3 is TGTGCCAGTAGTATCTTTCCCGGTTCCCTCTCCTACGAGCAGTACTTC. As protein: CASSIFPGSLSYEQYF.

The J gene is TRBJ2-5, the V gene TRBV5-6, with 8 bases identical to TRBD1. Germline V gives CDR1 SGHDT, CDR2 YYEEEE. V was pared by 2 bases and J by 5 bases, with 8 bases of the junction left unmatched. This CDR3 contains 15 residues. The CDR3 sequence is CASSFWDRSWETQYF. CDR3 nucleotide sequence: TGTGCCAGCAGCTTCTGGGACAGGTCATGGGAGACCCAGTACTTC.

Only one count was recorded for this clone. The rearrangement links TRBV7-2 to TRBJ1-4; 8 nucleotides agree with TRBD1. The CDR3 has 15 residues. Germline CDR1 and CDR2: SGHTA and FQGNSA. V dropped 3 bases and J dropped 7; count of bases not matched to a gene: 7. CDR3 sequence reads: CASSLGAGGGEKLFF. The CDR3 nucleotides are TGTGCCAGCAGCTTGGGGGCAGGGGGCGGTGAAAAACTGTTTTTT.

In its sample, this clone was seen once. One junction end does not reproduce the germline sequence, and a read error may be involved. The rearrangement links TRBV11-1 to TRBJ2-1; the D gene is possibly TRBD2 (6 bases). This CDR3 spans 11 amino acids. Germline V gene lookup returns CDR1 SGHAT and CDR2 FQDESV (reference sequence). DNA for the CDR3: TGTGCCAGCAGCTCCGGGACTGCTCGGGTCTTC. Translation gives CASSSGTARVF.

V and J are TRBV5-4 and TRBJ2-2; the D is unclear. The ends were cut back, 0 bases at V and 4 bases at J, with 4 bases in the middle. The CDR3 loop spans 13 amino acids. Germline lookup yields CDR1 SGHNT and CDR2 YYREEE (reference sequence). The CDR3 sequence: CASSLGATGELFF. DNA of the CDR3: TGTGCCAGCAGCTTGGGAGCCACCGGGGAGCTGTTTTTT.

V gene TRBV5-4 combines with J gene TRBJ2-5, with D possibly being TRBD1 (5 bases). The CDR3 consists of 15 residues. Germline V gene data show CDR1 as SGHNT and CDR2 as YYREEE (reference sequence). V was cut by 6 bases and J by 3 bases, with 18 bases left in between. This chain's CDR3 is CASKKRLGAEETQYF. The CDR3, as DNA: TGTGCCAGCAAAAAACGGCTTGGGGCAGAAGAGACCCAGTACTTC. Drawing the rest from reference TRBV5-4 and TRBJ2-5, the complete variable domain is ETGVTQSPTHLIKTRGQQVTLRCSSQSGHNTVSWYQQALGQGPQFIFQYYREEENGRGNFPPRFSGLQFPNYSSELNVNALELDDSALYLCASKKRLGAEETQYFGPGTRLLVL.

V and J are TRBV5-8 and TRBJ2-2; D gene uncertain. CDR1 and CDR2 from the germline V gene are SGHTS and YDEGEE. V was trimmed by 3 bases and J by 2 bases, leaving 5 bases between them. This CDR3 is 13 amino acids long. DNA for the CDR3: TGTGCCAGCAGCTACAGAAACACCGGGGAGCTGTTTTTT. Translation gives CASSYRNTGELFF.

This rearrangement joins TRBV30 to TRBJ2-6; D not resolved. The CDR3 totals 14 residues. Germline CDR1 GTSNPN, CDR2 SVGIG (reference sequence). Deletions cut 2 bases from V and 0 bases from J, with 5 bases between. CDR3 loop: CAWSSGSGANVLTF. The CDR3 DNA reads as TGTGCCTGGAGTTCAGGCTCTGGGGCCAACGTCCTGACTTTC.

The DNA for the CDR3 is TGTGCCAGCAGCCCCAGTAGACTAGCGGGAGCGGATACGCAGTATTTT. Translated: CASSPSRLAGADTQYF. The chain couples TRBV3-1 (or the pseudogene TRBV3-2) to TRBJ2-3; 12 nucleotides align to TRBD2. Germline V lookup: CDR1 LGHDT, CDR2 YNNKEL (reference sequence). The CDR3 runs to 16 residues. With 4 bases clipped from V and 6 bases from J, the junction kept 8 bases outside the gene matches.

The chain links TRBV15 to TRBJ2-1, with D possibly matching TRBD1 (8 bases). V was clipped by 0 bases and J by 6 bases, with 15 bases between them. The length of the CDR3 is 16 residues. Germline CDR1 is LNHNV and CDR2 is YYDKDF (reference sequence). The CDR3 coding sequence is TGTGCCACCAGCAGAGATCAGGGGGCTAGCGGCAATGAGCAGTTCTTC. The encoded protein is CATSRDQGASGNEQFF. The variable domain in full, completed from reference TRBV15 and TRBJ2-1, reads DAMVIQNPRYQVTQFGKPVTLSCSQTLNHNVMYWYQQKSSQAPKLLFHYYDKDFNNEADTPDNFQSRRPNTSFCFLDIRSPGLGDTAMYLCATSRDQGASGNEQFFGPGTRLTVL.

The chain joins TRBV3-1 (or the pseudogene TRBV3-2) to TRBJ2-1; 8 bases line up with TRBD2. Germline trimming cut 4 bases from V and 7 bases from J; bases unmatched to any gene: 9. This CDR3 has 15 residues. Germline lookup yields CDR1 LGHDT and CDR2 YNNKEL (reference sequence). The CDR3 protein is CASSPAGAYWNEQFF. In DNA, the CDR3 is TGTGCCAGCAGCCCAGCGGGGGCCTATTGGAATGAGCAGTTCTTC.

For the CDR3, the DNA is TGCGCCAGCAGCTGGGGGGGACTGAACAATGAGCAGTTCTTC. Protein sequence: CASSWGGLNNEQFF. The gene calls are TRBV5-1 and TRBJ2-1; 7 nucleotides align to TRBD2. Per the germline V gene, CDR1 is SGHRS and CDR2 is YFSETQ. The CDR3 sequence is 14 residues long. V lost 3 bases, J lost 5 bases, and 5 bases stayed unmatched.

The V call is TRBV7-2, the J call TRBJ2-7; TRBD2 aligns across 8 bases. V shed 5 bases, J shed 0 bases, and the junction held 6 bases outside the gene matches. This CDR3 is 15 amino acids long. The V gene's germline CDR1 is SGHTA and CDR2 FQGNSA. The CDR3 is CASSPPGGGSYEQYV. For the CDR3, the DNA is TGTGCCAGCAGCCCTCCCGGGGGGGGCTCCTACGAGCAGTACGTC.

The chain carries TRBV10-1 and TRBJ2-7; the D gene is possibly TRBD2 (6 bases). The germline CDR1 and CDR2 sequences are WNHNN and SYGVQD (reference sequence). The germline V and J ends were trimmed by 4 bases and 3 bases, with 7 bases remaining between them. This CDR3 comprises 12 residues. CDR3 sequence: CASSAGLYEQYF. CDR3 nucleotide sequence: TGCGCCAGCAGTGCGGGACTCTACGAGCAGTACTTC.